Shown below are 25 T cell receptor beta chains from a single sample sequenced in a study of blood T cell repertoires in COVID-19 (TCRdb year 2020). Libraries came from the immunoSEQ multiplex PCR assay. TCRdb mirrors the immuneACCESS table, restricted to in-frame sequences. Some clones are absent from its copies; in checked studies, under half trace to an unresolved V gene, and the reason for the others is unknown. The sample records some 200,000 clones, 70% to 90% of which are singletons. The top ten hold less than 4.5% of the sample. The sample comprised peripheral blood. These receptors originate from a man in his fifties or sixties with acute or convalescent COVID-19.

This clone occurred once. This chain uses TRBV7-9 with TRBJ1-6, with D perhaps matching TRBD1 (5 bases). The V end was cut by 5 bases, the J end by 3 bases, with 11 bases between. CDR3 length: 15 residues. Germline V gene data show CDR1 as SEHNR and CDR2 as FQNEAQ (reference sequence). CDR3 coding DNA: TGTGCCAGCAGCCCGCAGGGAAACTATAATTCACCCCTCCACTTT. Translated, it gives CASSPQGNYNSPLHF.

The chain recombines TRBV2 with TRBJ1-4; D ambiguous. CDR3 length: 13 amino acids. Germline assignment: CDR1 SNHLY and CDR2 FYNNEI. V dropped 4 bases and J dropped 4 bases, with 7 bases sitting between them. Here the CDR3 DNA reads TGTGCCAGCAGTGCGGAGTTTAATGAAAAACTGTTTTTT. Protein product: CASSAEFNEKLFF. The full variable domain, its missing parts supplied by reference TRBV2 and TRBJ1-4, is EPEVTQTPSHQVTQMGQEVILRCVPISNHLYFYWYRQILGQKVEFLVSFYNNEISEKSEIFDDQFSVERPDGSNFTLKIRSTKLEDSAMYFCASSAEFNEKLFFGSGTQLSVL.

The chain has TRBV19 and TRBJ1-6; 10 nucleotides match TRBD1. CDR1 is LNHDA, CDR2 SQIVND, per germline (reference sequence). The CDR3 has 16 amino acids. V lost 4 bases and J lost 7; bases outside the gene matches: 7. CDR3 DNA: TGTGCCAGTAGTACCGACAGGGGGCTTCGGAATTCACCCCTCCACTTT. This translates into CASSTDRGLRNSPLHF.

The genes are TRBV6-5 and TRBJ2-3, with a possible D match to TRBD1 (6 bases). There are 14 residues in the CDR3. CDR1 is MNHEY and CDR2 is SVGAGI in the germline V gene. With 10 bases removed from V and 0 bases from J, the gap between germline ends came to 14 bases. The CDR3 DNA is TGTGCCACCTCCTGGGGGCCTAGCACAGATACGCAGTATTTT. It codes for CATSWGPSTDTQYF.

This clone appeared a few times. V gene TRBV5-1 combines with J gene TRBJ2-5; 8 bases agree with TRBD2. CDR1 is SGHRS, CDR2 YFSETQ, per germline. V was clipped by 0 bases and J by 5 bases; unmatched bases: 6. This CDR3 region has 15 residues. The CDR3 spells CASSLAAGGRETQYF. The CDR3, as DNA: TGCGCCAGCAGCTTGGCGGCGGGGGGCAGGGAGACCCAGTACTTC.

V and J are TRBV3-1 (or the pseudogene TRBV3-2) and TRBJ2-5, with 8 bases aligning to TRBD2. V lost 4 bases, J lost 3 bases, and 7 bases stayed unmatched. Germline assignment: CDR1 LGHDT and CDR2 YNNKEL (reference sequence). The CDR3 length is 15 residues. CDR3 amino acids: CASSPLRGGEETQYF. DNA for the CDR3: TGTGCCAGCAGCCCCCTCCGGGGGGGCGAAGAGACCCAGTACTTC.

V is TRBV27 and J is TRBJ1-6, with TRBD1 as a possible D gene (5 bases). Trimming pared 4 bases from V and 14 bases from J, leaving 21 bases between. The CDR3 totals 15 residues. Germline CDR1 reads MNHEY; CDR2 reads SMNVEV (reference sequence). The CDR3 sequence: CASSWRDSLGSSLHF. The CDR3 coding sequence is TGTGCCAGCAGTTGGAGGGACTCTTTAGGAAGTTCCCTCCACTTT.

The chain recombines TRBV6-6 with TRBJ1-5; 9 bases are a match to TRBD1. CDR1 and CDR2 from the germline V gene are MNHNY and SVGAGI (reference sequence). Trimming cost V 1 base and J 5 bases; bases outside gene matches: 0. The CDR3 has 14 residues. This CDR3 is CASSYWTGDQPQHF. The CDR3 nucleotides read TGTGCCAGCAGTTACTGGACAGGGGATCAGCCCCAGCATTTT.

The chain couples TRBV18 to TRBJ2-1, with 8 nucleotides matching TRBD2. Germline V gives CDR1 KGHSH, CDR2 LQKENI. This CDR3 has 15 amino acids. The junction had 8 bases not matched to a gene; V was cut back by 3 bases and J by 7 bases. CDR3 nucleotides: TGTGCCAGCTCACCTGTAGCGGGGAATAGGAATGAGCAGTTCTTC. Translating gives CASSPVAGNRNEQFF.

V usage is TRBV7-2 and J usage is TRBJ1-3; 8 bases map to TRBD1. Trimming removed 3 bases from V and 4 bases from J; junction bases left unmatched: 5. Per the germline V gene, CDR1 is SGHTA and CDR2 is FQGNSA. The CDR3 spans 15 residues. The CDR3 protein is CASSLDRAGGNTIYF. The CDR3 nucleotides are TGTGCCAGCAGCTTGGACAGGGCCGGCGGAAACACCATATATTTT. The full variable domain, with the rest looked up from reference TRBV7-2 and TRBJ1-3, is GAGVSQSPSNKVTEKGKDVELRCDPISGHTALYWYRQSLGQGLEFLIYFQGNSAPDKSGLPSDRFSAERTGGSVSTLTIQRTQQEDSAVYLCASSLDRAGGNTIYFGEGSWLTVV.

The chain is built from TRBV6-6 and TRBJ2-3; 9 bases match TRBD1. Per germline, CDR1 MNHNY and CDR2 SVGAGI (reference sequence). The trim removed 4 bases at V and 2 bases at J, leaving 7 bases unmatched. The CDR3 is made up of 16 amino acids. CDR3 nucleotide sequence: TGTGCCAGCAGTTGGGTAGGACAGGGGTACACAGATACGCAGTATTTT. Protein sequence: CASSWVGQGYTDTQYF.

This CDR3 is CASRTMGAWGYTF. CDR3 DNA sequence: TGTGCCAGCAGGACGATGGGGGCATGGGGCTACACCTTC. This sequence joins TRBV2 and TRBJ1-2; perhaps TRBD1 as D (6 bases). CDR3 size: 13 residues. The germline V gene has CDR1 SNHLY and CDR2 FYNNEI. V was trimmed by 6 bases and J by 8 bases, leaving 16 bases between them.

V gene TRBV3-1 (or the pseudogene TRBV3-2) combines with J gene TRBJ2-3, with unresolved D. The CDR3 is 16 amino acids. Looked up from germline, CDR1 is LGHDT and CDR2 is YNNKEL (reference sequence). V was cut by 1 base and J by 0 bases, with 11 bases left in between. DNA of the CDR3: TGTGCCAGCAGCCAAGCTCCTCCGGGTAGCACAGATACGCAGTATTTT. Its protein product is CASSQAPPGSTDTQYF.

With regard to this clone: This sample also contains other DNA sequences that code for the same CDR3. This chain links TRBV20-1 with TRBJ2-3; D unclear. The CDR3 covers 10 residues. Germline V gene sequence: CDR1 DFQATT, CDR2 SNEGSKA (reference sequence). The V end lost 6 bases, the J end lost 5 bases, and 6 bases lay between the germline ends. CDR3 coding DNA: TGCAGTGCCCCGTTAGATACGCAGTATTTT. This gives the protein CSAPLDTQYF.

This clone has only a few counts. Here the CDR3 reads CAPTWGGGNTIYF. In nucleotides, the CDR3 is TGTGCCCCCACCTGGGGAGGAGGAAACACCATATATTTT. The chain employs TRBV5-6 and TRBJ1-3; no reliable D call. The CDR3 sequence is 13 residues long. The germline V gene has CDR1 SGHDT and CDR2 YYEEEE. V gave up 10 bases and J gave up 4 bases, with 15 bases separating them.

The chain has TRBV5-4 and TRBJ2-4; 8 bases agree with TRBD1. V was clipped by 2 bases and J by 3 bases; unmatched bases: 1. The CDR3 is 14 residues long. Per germline, CDR1 SGHNT and CDR2 YYREEE (reference sequence). The CDR3 DNA reads as TGTGCCAGCAGCTTACAGGGGGGCAAAAACATTCAGTACTTC. Protein: CASSLQGGKNIQYF.

V and J are TRBV10-1 and TRBJ2-2; TRBD1 aligns across 9 bases. CDR3 size: 16 residues. J was trimmed by 8 bases and V by 3 bases; bases with no gene match: 10. The germline V gene encodes CDR1 WNHNN and CDR2 SYGVQD (reference sequence). The CDR3 DNA is TGCGCCAGCAGTGACCCGGGGACAGGGAAGGCTGGGGAGCTGTTTTTT. Protein product: CASSDPGTGKAGELFF.

V and J are TRBV6-4 and TRBJ1-2; 8 positions match TRBD1. Germline CDR1 and CDR2: MRHNA and SNTAGT. The CDR3 has 17 residues. V shed 2 bases and J 4 bases; nucleotides not matched to a gene: 12. The CDR3 region has the DNA TGTGCCAGCAGTGACCCTGGACAGGGCACGGGCGGCTATGGCTACACCTTC. Encoded protein: CASSDPGQGTGGYGYTF.

The chain combines TRBV6-6 with TRBJ1-1, with D maybe TRBD1 (5 bases). Germline V gene lookup returns CDR1 MNHNY and CDR2 SVGAGI (reference sequence). Trimming shortened V by 5 bases and J by 1 base, and 5 bases separated the two germline ends. The CDR3 is 12 residues long. CDR3 coding DNA: TGTGCCAGCAGTACAGGGAACACTGAAGCTTTCTTT. Protein product: CASSTGNTEAFF.

The V and J genes are TRBV6-6 and TRBJ1-2; D perhaps matches TRBD1 (6 bases). V lost 7 bases and J 4 bases, leaving 13 bases between the germline ends. This CDR3 is 13 amino acids long. Germline V gene sequence: CDR1 MNHNY, CDR2 SVGAGI (reference sequence). The CDR3 nucleotides read TGTGCCAGCACCCCTCGAGGGGGCTATGGCTACACCTTC. The encoded protein is CASTPRGGYGYTF.

The chain links TRBV5-4 to TRBJ1-6; possible D gene TRBD1, 6 bases. Germline CDR1 reads SGHNT; CDR2 reads YYREEE (reference sequence). This CDR3 comprises 15 residues. V dropped 2 bases and J dropped 9 bases, with 15 bases sitting between them. As DNA, the CDR3 is TGTGCCAGCAGCTTCTCCCAGGGGATAGTTTCACCCCTCCACTTT. It codes for CASSFSQGIVSPLHF. Full variable domain (remainder filled in from reference TRBV5-4 and TRBJ1-6): ETGVTQSPTHLIKTRGQQVTLRCSSQSGHNTVSWYQQALGQGPQFIFQYYREEENGRGNFPPRFSGLQFPNYSSELNVNALELDDSALYLCASSFSQGIVSPLHFGNGTRLTVT.

V is TRBV7-9 and J is TRBJ2-7, with TRBD2 matching 8 bases. Looked up from germline, CDR1 is SEHNR and CDR2 is FQNEAQ (reference sequence). The CDR3 spans 14 residues. V shed 6 bases and J 4 bases; nucleotides not matched to a gene: 8. The CDR3, as DNA: TGTGCCAGCAGTTCCGGGACTAGTTTATACGAGCAGTACTTC. It translates to CASSSGTSLYEQYF.

The gene calls are TRBV5-1 and TRBJ2-3; 7 bases fit TRBD2. Trimming removed 2 bases from V and 1 base from J; junction bases left unmatched: 7. Looked up from germline, CDR1 is SGHRS and CDR2 is YFSETQ. The CDR3 length is 16 residues. CDR3 coding DNA: TGCGCCAGCAGCTTTGGACTAGTAGGTGGCACAGATACGCAGTATTTT. This sequence encodes CASSFGLVGGTDTQYF.

Details on this clone: The same CDR3 also results from other DNA sequences found in this sample. The chain combines TRBV29-1 with TRBJ1-5, with TRBD1 matching 7 bases. Germline V CDR1 and CDR2: SQVTM, ANQGSEA. V shed 5 bases and J 4 bases; nucleotides not matched to a gene: 2. The CDR3 is 12 residues long. The CDR3: CSVRQGNQPQHF. The CDR3 nucleotides are TGCAGCGTTCGACAGGGAAATCAGCCCCAGCATTTT.

The J gene is TRBJ1-1, the V gene TRBV3-1 (or the pseudogene TRBV3-2), with TRBD1 matching over 8 bases. The CDR3 runs to 15 residues. CDR1 and CDR2 from the germline V gene are LGHDT and YNNKEL (reference sequence). V shed 6 bases and J 0 bases; nucleotides not matched to a gene: 6. CDR3: CASSPHRGMNTEAFF. CDR3 bases: TGTGCCAGCAGTCCTCACAGGGGGATGAACACTGAAGCTTTCTTT.